This TCR beta chain came from a study of T-cell memory formation after mild COVID-19. Study conclusions and caveats: The study detected some responding clones in pre-infection memory, suggesting cross-reactive memory joined.

With regard to this clonotype: The antigen remains unidentified.

TCRdb processed the 5' RACE reads anew with MiXCR; each CDR3 protein has one entry. The sample has 350,000 to 450,000 distinct CDR3 sequences, 25% to 30% seen once. The CDR3 runs 16 residues. Germline CDR1 and CDR2: MNHEY and SMNVEV (reference sequence). J lost 4 bases, V lost 6 bases, and 7 bases had no gene match. Sequencing was carried out using PBMCs or a T cell subset sorted from them (not recorded which). The chain uses TRBV27 and TRBJ2-1; 12 bases align to TRBD2. The receptor's source is an adult woman who had mild COVID-19 (a few samples of this study predate the infection). Cell type and time point are not known. The CDR3: CASRSSGTSGYNEQFF. Here the CDR3 DNA reads TGTGCCAGCAGGTCCTCCGGGACTAGCGGGTACAATGAGCAGTTCTTC.